Listed below are T cell receptor beta chains from one sample, sequenced in a study of T cell responses to AZD1222 COVID-19 vaccine. Assay used: immunoSEQ multiplex PCR; TCRdb lists only in-frame clones, some missing. Counted here are 150,000 or so clones, around 89% occurring once; the ten biggest clones make up over 12%. Specimen: peripheral blood, collected on day 0 of AZD1222 vaccination. The receptor source for this set is an adult in good health. Each CDR3 is given with its conserved first and last residue. Fields, in order: clone size, V gene, D gene, CDR3 protein. A D gene is named only where the DNA matches it firmly. Size is omitted from some rows. Given values are once, few, many or a class for expanded clones.

clone_size: NA; v_call: TRBV7-2; d_call: NA; cdr3_aa: CASSLHQAKNIQYF
clone_size: once; v_call: TRBV6-5; d_call: TRBD1; cdr3_aa: CASSSTGDYGYTF
clone_size: NA; v_call: TRBV6-2/TRBV6-3; d_call: NA; cdr3_aa: CASSYSSEQYF
clone_size: NA; v_call: TRBV6-2/TRBV6-3; d_call: NA; cdr3_aa: CASSYSVTRAGDSPLHF
clone_size: NA; v_call: TRBV7-8; d_call: NA; cdr3_aa: CASSREEAYNEQFF
clone_size: NA; v_call: TRBV7-8; d_call: TRBD1; cdr3_aa: CASSQPTGSNGEQYF
clone_size: NA; v_call: TRBV27; d_call: TRBD2; cdr3_aa: CASSLGTSGGLNEQFF
clone_size: NA; v_call: TRBV14; d_call: TRBD1; cdr3_aa: CASSQDRGYGYTF
clone_size: NA; v_call: TRBV27; d_call: NA; cdr3_aa: CASRGHTGPSDYGYTF
clone_size: NA; v_call: TRBV24-1; d_call: TRBD1; cdr3_aa: CATSDPATGGSAGELFF
clone_size: NA; v_call: TRBV6-4; d_call: NA; cdr3_aa: CASSEIGGNTGELFF
clone_size: NA; v_call: TRBV12-5; d_call: NA; cdr3_aa: CASVHPTGRNEQFF
clone_size: NA; v_call: TRBV7-6; d_call: NA; cdr3_aa: CASSFLRGSSYNEQFF
clone_size: NA; v_call: TRBV6-5; d_call: NA; cdr3_aa: CASSYLPGPYTEQYF
clone_size: once; v_call: TRBV7-2; d_call: NA; cdr3_aa: CASSLGGVRDNQPQHF
clone_size: once; v_call: TRBV9; d_call: NA; cdr3_aa: CASSTYTGNSPLHF
clone_size: NA; v_call: TRBV28; d_call: TRBD2; cdr3_aa: CASSLPSGGGVSYEQYF
clone_size: NA; v_call: TRBV7-2; d_call: NA; cdr3_aa: CASSSNYLQETQYF
clone_size: NA; v_call: TRBV4-2; d_call: NA; cdr3_aa: CASSPQIERVNYGYTF